This passage covers 13 T cell receptor beta chains from one sample sequenced in a study of blood T cell repertoires in COVID-19. Here immunoSEQ multiplex PCR was the method, and the copy in TCRdb shows in-frame clones only, minus some. The sample yields a few hundred thousand clones, 80% to 90% seen once. The source material was peripheral blood. Receptors were obtained from a woman aged 45-59 years with acute or convalescent COVID-19.

This clone appeared once. J is TRBJ2-5 and V is TRBV19; 9 positions match TRBD2. V was clipped by 3 bases and J by 4 bases; unmatched bases: 9. Germline V gives CDR1 LNHDA, CDR2 SQIVND (reference sequence). This CDR3 is built from 16 residues. CDR3 amino acids: CASSIFATSGLETQYF. The DNA of the CDR3 is TGTGCCAGTAGTATTTTTGCTACTAGCGGGCTAGAGACCCAGTACTTC.

The V and J genes are TRBV7-9 and TRBJ2-7, with 7 nucleotides matching TRBD2. The germline CDR1 and CDR2 sequences are SEHNR and FQNEAQ (reference sequence). V shed 8 bases, J shed 3 bases, and the junction held 7 bases outside the gene matches. The CDR3 is made up of 13 amino acids. The CDR3 DNA reads TGTGCCAGCGACCGGGGCGGGAGCTACGAGCAGTACTTC. Translation: CASDRGGSYEQYF.

This clone was observed once. The V and J genes are TRBV10-3 and TRBJ1-3, with 12 bases lining up with TRBD1. Germline values: CDR1 ENHRY, CDR2 SYGVKD. The CDR3 is 15 amino acids. Trimming cost V 5 bases and J 8 bases; bases outside gene matches: 7. The CDR3 here is CAISSLGTGGDTIYF. As DNA, the CDR3 is TGTGCCATCAGTTCCCTCGGGACAGGGGGCGACACCATATATTTT.

The genes are TRBV5-1 and TRBJ2-5; 8 positions agree with TRBD1. The germline V gene encodes CDR1 SGHRS and CDR2 YFSETQ. The CDR3 is made up of 14 amino acids. The trim removed 3 bases at V and 2 bases at J, leaving 3 bases unmatched. The CDR3 region has the DNA TGCGCCAGCAGCTATGGGACAGGTCAAGAGACCCAGTACTTC. This gives the protein CASSYGTGQETQYF. The entire variable domain, with the rest obtained from reference TRBV5-1 and TRBJ2-5, is as follows: KAGVTQTPRYLIKTRGQQVTLSCSPISGHRSVSWYQQTPGQGLQFLFEYFSETQRNKGNFPGRFSGRQFSNSRSEMNVSTLELGDSALYLCASSYGTGQETQYFGPGTRLLVL.

In regard to this clone: Germline is not matched at one junction end, which may reflect a read error. This sequence joins TRBV7-9 and TRBJ2-7; D might be TRBD2 (7 bases). The germline V gene has CDR1 SEHNR and CDR2 FQNEAQ (reference sequence). The CDR3 totals 15 residues. The CDR3 loop is CASSTRTAGAYGQYF. The CDR3 DNA sequence: TGTGCCAGCAGCACTCGGACCGCGGGGGCCTACGGGCAGTACTTC.

The V and J genes are TRBV27 and TRBJ2-5; the D gene is possibly TRBD2 (6 bases). Trimming took 1 base from V and 5 from J, leaving 11 bases between them. The length of the CDR3 is 14 residues. The germline gives CDR1 MNHEY, CDR2 SMNVEV (reference sequence). CDR3 nucleotides: TGTGCCAGCAGTTTATTGAGGGGAGGCGAGACCCAGTACTTC. Protein sequence: CASSLLRGGETQYF.

This chain joins TRBV3-1 (or the pseudogene TRBV3-2) and TRBJ1-1; no firm D call. Germline V gives CDR1 LGHDT, CDR2 YNNKEL (reference sequence). CDR3 length: 14 amino acids. V lost 4 bases to trimming and J lost 3 bases, with 12 bases between them. In DNA form, the CDR3 reads TGTGCCAGCAGCCCAGGACGGGGTGACACTGAAGCTTTCTTT. Its translation is CASSPGRGDTEAFF.

The CDR3 region has the DNA TGTGCCAGCAGCGAAACAACTAATTCACCCCTCCACTTT. This sequence encodes CASSETTNSPLHF. The V gene is TRBV9, the J gene TRBJ1-6; D is ambiguous. The CDR3 is 13 residues long. Germline V CDR1 and CDR2: SGDLS, YYNGEE. V was pared by 3 bases and J by 6 bases, with 7 bases between. The entire variable domain, with the rest obtained from reference TRBV9 and TRBJ1-6, is as follows: DSGVTQTPKHLITATGQRVTLRCSPRSGDLSVYWYQQSLDQGLQFLIQYYNGEERAKGNILERFSAQQFPDLHSELNLSSLELGDSALYFCASSETTNSPLHFGNGTRLTVT.

The CDR3 protein is CASKWGVGNQPQHF. For the CDR3, the DNA is TGTGCCAGCAAATGGGGGGTTGGCAATCAGCCCCAGCATTTT. The V call is TRBV28, the J call TRBJ1-5, with D possibly matching TRBD1 (5 bases). CDR1 MDHEN and CDR2 SYDVKM come from the germline V gene. The V end was cut by 7 bases, the J end by 2 bases, with 12 bases between. CDR3 length: 14 amino acids.

This chain uses TRBV9 with TRBJ2-4; perhaps TRBD2 as D (6 bases). Trimming took off 4 bases at V and 0 bases at J, with 8 bases between the two ends. CDR3 length: 14 residues. From germline, CDR1 is SGDLS and CDR2 YYNGEE. The CDR3 spells CASSSGLAKNIQYF. For the CDR3, the DNA is TGTGCCAGCAGCTCGGGACTAGCCAAAAACATTCAGTACTTC.

This clone was observed a single time. The V call is TRBV5-1, the J call TRBJ2-1; TRBD2 aligns across 12 bases. Germline loops: CDR1 SGHRS, CDR2 YFSETQ. The CDR3 covers 16 residues. V shed 2 bases, J shed 10 bases, and the junction held 10 bases outside the gene matches. CDR3 sequence (DNA): TGCGCCAGCAGCTTACCCCTACTAGCGGGAGGCGACGAGCAGTTCTTC. Its protein is CASSLPLLAGGDEQFF.

This clone was observed once. This chain uses TRBV27 with TRBJ1-2; D not certain. In germline, CDR1 is MNHEY, CDR2 SMNVEV (reference sequence). Trimming took 2 bases from V and 13 from J, leaving 8 bases between them. This CDR3 comprises 10 residues. The CDR3 loop reads CASSLPPSTF. Written as DNA, the CDR3 is TGTGCCAGCAGTTTACCCCCTAGCACCTTC.

The rearrangement joins TRBV5-1 to TRBJ1-2; D gene ambiguous. Germline CDR1 and CDR2: SGHRS and YFSETQ. The CDR3 length is 15 residues. V shed 0 bases and J shed 0 bases, with 9 bases lying between them. The CDR3 sequence: CASSLVIVTNYGYTF. In nucleotides, the CDR3 is TGCGCCAGCAGCTTGGTTATAGTTACTAACTATGGCTACACCTTC.